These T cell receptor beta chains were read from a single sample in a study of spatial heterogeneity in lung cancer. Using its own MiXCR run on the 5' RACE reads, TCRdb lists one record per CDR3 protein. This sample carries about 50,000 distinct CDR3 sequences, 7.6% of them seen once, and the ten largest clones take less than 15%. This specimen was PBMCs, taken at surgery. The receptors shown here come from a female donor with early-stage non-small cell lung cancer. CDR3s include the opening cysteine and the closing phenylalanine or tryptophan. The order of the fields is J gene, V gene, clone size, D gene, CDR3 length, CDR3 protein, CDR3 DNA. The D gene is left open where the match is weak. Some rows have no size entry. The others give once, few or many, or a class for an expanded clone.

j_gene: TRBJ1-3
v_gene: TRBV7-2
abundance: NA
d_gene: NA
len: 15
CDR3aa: CASSSGQLSGNTIYF
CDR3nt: TGTGCCAGCAGCTCCGGACAGCTCTCTGGAAACACCATATATTTT

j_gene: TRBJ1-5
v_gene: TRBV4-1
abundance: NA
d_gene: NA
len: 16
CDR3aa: CASSQEGLGSNQPQHF
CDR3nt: TGCGCCAGCAGCCAAGAGGGGTTGGGTAGCAATCAGCCCCAGCATTTT

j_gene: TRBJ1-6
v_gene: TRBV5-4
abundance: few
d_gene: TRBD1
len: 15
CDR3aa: CASREGTGDNSPLHF
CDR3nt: TGTGCCAGCAGGGAAGGGACAGGTGATAACTCACCCCTCCACTTT

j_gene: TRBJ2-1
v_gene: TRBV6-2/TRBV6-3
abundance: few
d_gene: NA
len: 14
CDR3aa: CASSDDRGRNEQFF
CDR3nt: TGTGCCAGCTCCGACGACCGGGGTAGAAATGAGCAGTTCTTC

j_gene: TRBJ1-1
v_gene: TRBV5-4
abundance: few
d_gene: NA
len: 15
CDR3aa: CASSLVGADGTEAFF
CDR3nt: TGTGCCAGCAGCTTGGTGGGGGCTGACGGCACTGAAGCTTTCTTT

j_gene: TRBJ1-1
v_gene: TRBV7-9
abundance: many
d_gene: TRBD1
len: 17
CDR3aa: CASSFRPGGTMNTEAFF
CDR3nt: TGTGCCAGCAGCTTCAGGCCAGGGGGTACCATGAACACTGAAGCTTTCTTT

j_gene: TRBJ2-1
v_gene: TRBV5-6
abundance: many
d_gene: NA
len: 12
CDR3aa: CASSLYENEQFF
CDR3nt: TGTGCCAGCAGCTTGTACGAAAATGAGCAGTTCTTC

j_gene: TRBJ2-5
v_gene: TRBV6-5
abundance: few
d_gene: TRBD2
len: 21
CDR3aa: CASSLQTPGSSGLTSRETQYF
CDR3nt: TGTGCCAGCAGCTTACAGACTCCCGGGTCTAGCGGCCTAACGTCCAGAGAAACCCAGTACTTC

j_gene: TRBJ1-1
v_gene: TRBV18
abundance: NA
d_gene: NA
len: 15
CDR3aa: CASSPRWDGNTEAFF
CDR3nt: TGTGCCAGCTCACCCCGGTGGGACGGGAACACTGAAGCTTTCTTT

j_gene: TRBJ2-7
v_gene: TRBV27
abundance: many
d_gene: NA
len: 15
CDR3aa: CASRELGEGPYEQYF
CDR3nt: TGTGCCAGCAGGGAACTAGGGGAAGGACCATACGAGCAGTACTTC

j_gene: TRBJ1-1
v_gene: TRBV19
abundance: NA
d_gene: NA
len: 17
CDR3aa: CASSIIRGARMNTEAFF
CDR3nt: TGTGCCAGTAGTATTATAAGGGGGGCTCGGATGAACACTGAAGCTTTCTTT

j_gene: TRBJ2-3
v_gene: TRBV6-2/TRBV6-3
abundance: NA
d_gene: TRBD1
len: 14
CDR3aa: CASIQGGLTDTQYF
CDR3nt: TGTGCCAGCATACAGGGGGGACTGACAGATACGCAGTATTTT

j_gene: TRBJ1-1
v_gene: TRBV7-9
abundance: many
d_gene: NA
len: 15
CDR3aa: CASSQRTAFNTEAFF
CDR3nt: TGTGCCAGCAGCCAACGGACGGCCTTCAACACTGAAGCTTTCTTT

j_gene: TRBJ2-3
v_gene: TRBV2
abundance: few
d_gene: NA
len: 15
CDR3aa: CASSFGFFGFGTQYF
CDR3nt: TGTGCCAGCAGTTTTGGGTTCTTTGGGTTCGGTACGCAGTATTTT

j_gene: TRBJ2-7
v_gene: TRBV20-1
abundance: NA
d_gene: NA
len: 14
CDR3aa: CSARDSRDLDEQYF
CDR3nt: TGCAGTGCTAGAGATTCGCGGGATCTGGACGAGCAGTACTTC

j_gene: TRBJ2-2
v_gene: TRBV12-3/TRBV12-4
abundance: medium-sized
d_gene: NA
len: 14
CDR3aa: CASSLGTAAGELFF
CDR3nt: TGTGCCAGCAGTCTGGGGACTGCAGCCGGGGAGCTGTTTTTT

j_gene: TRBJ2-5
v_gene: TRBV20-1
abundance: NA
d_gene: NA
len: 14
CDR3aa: CSANPSDWKETQYF
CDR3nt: TGCAGTGCTAATCCGTCGGACTGGAAAGAGACCCAGTACTTC